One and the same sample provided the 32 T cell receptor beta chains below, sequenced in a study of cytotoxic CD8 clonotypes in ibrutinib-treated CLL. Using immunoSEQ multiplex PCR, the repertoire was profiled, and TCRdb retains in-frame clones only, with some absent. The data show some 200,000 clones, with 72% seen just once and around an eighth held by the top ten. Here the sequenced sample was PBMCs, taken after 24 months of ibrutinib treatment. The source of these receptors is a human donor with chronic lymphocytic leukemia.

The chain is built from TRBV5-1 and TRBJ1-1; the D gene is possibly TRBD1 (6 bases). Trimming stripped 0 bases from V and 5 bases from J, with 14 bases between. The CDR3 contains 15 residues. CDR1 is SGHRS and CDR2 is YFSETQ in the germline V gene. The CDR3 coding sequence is TGCGCCAGCAGCTTGGATCCCGGGGGCCCTACTGAAGCTTTCTTT. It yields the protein CASSLDPGGPTEAFF. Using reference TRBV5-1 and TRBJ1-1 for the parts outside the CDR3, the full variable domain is KAGVTQTPRYLIKTRGQQVTLSCSPISGHRSVSWYQQTPGQGLQFLFEYFSETQRNKGNFPGRFSGRQFSNSRSEMNVSTLELGDSALYLCASSLDPGGPTEAFFGQGTRLTVV.

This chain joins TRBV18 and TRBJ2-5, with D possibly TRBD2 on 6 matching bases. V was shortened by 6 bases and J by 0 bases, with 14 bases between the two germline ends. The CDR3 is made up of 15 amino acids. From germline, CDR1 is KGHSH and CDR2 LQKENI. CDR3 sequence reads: CASSHRDSYQETQYF. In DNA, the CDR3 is TGTGCCAGCTCTCACCGGGACTCGTACCAAGAGACCCAGTACTTC.

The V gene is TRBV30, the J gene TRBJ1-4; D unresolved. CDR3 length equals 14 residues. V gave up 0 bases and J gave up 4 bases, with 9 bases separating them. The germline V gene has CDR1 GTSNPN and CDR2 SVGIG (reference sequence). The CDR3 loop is CAWSVYENNEKLFF. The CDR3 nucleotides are TGTGCCTGGAGTGTATACGAGAATAATGAAAAACTGTTTTTT.

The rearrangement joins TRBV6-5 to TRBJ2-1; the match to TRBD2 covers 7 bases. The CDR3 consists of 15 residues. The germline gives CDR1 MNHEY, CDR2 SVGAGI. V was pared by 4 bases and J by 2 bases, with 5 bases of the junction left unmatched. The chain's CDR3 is CASSFGEGAYNEQFF. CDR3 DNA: TGTGCCAGCAGTTTTGGGGAGGGTGCCTACAATGAGCAGTTCTTC.

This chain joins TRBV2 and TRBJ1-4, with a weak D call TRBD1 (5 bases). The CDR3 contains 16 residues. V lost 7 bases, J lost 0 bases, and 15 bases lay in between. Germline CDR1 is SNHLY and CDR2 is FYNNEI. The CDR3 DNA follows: TGTGCCAGCAACAAAGCCAGGGCTGCAACTAATGAAAAACTGTTTTTT. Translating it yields CASNKARAATNEKLFF. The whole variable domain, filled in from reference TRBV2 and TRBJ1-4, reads EPEVTQTPSHQVTQMGQEVILRCVPISNHLYFYWYRQILGQKVEFLVSFYNNEISEKSEIFDDQFSVERPDGSNFTLKIRSTKLEDSAMYFCASNKARAATNEKLFFGSGTQLSVL.

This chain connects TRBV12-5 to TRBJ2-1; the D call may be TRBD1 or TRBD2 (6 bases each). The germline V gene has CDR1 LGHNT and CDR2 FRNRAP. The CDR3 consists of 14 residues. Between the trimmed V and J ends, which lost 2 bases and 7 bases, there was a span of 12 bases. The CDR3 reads CASGLPQGRNEQFF. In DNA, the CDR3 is TGTGCTAGTGGTTTGCCGCAGGGGAGGAATGAGCAGTTCTTC.

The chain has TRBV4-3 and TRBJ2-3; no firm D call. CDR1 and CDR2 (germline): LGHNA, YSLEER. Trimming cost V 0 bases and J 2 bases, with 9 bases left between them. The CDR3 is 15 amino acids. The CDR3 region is CASSQETVTTDTQYF. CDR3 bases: TGCGCCAGCAGCCAAGAAACGGTAACCACAGATACGCAGTATTTT.

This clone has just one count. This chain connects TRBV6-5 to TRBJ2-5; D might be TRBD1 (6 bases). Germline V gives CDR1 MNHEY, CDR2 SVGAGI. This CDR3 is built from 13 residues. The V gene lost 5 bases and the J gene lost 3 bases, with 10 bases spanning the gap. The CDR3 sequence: CASSRDRKETQYF. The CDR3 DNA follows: TGTGCCAGCAGTCGCGACAGGAAAGAGACCCAGTACTTC.

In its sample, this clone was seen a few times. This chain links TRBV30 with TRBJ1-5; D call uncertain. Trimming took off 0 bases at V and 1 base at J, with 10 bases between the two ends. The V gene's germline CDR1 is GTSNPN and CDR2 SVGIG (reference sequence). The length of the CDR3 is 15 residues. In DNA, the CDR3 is TGTGCCTGGAGTGTAGGCAAGACAAGCAATCAGCCCCAGCATTTT. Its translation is CAWSVGKTSNQPQHF.

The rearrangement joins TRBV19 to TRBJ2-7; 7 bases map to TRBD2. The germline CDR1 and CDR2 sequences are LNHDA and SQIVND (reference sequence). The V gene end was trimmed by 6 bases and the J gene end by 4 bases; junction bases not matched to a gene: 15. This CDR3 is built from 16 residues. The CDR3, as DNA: TGTGCCAGTAGAGGGGCAGGCGGGAGCCATCGATACGAGCAGTACTTC. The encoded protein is CASRGAGGSHRYEQYF.

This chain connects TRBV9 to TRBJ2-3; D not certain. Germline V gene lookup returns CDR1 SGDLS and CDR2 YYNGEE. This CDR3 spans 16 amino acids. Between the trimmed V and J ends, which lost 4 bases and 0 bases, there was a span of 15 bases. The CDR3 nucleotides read TGTGCCAGCAGCACACGACTGGAAACTAGCACAGATACGCAGTATTTT. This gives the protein CASSTRLETSTDTQYF.

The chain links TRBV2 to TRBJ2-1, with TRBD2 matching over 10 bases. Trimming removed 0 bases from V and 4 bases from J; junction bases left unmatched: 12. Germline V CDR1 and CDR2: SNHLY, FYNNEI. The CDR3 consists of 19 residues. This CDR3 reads CASSEADGLADPDYNEQFF. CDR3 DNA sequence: TGTGCCAGCAGTGAAGCAGACGGACTAGCGGACCCAGATTACAATGAGCAGTTCTTC. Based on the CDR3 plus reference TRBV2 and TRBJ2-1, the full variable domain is EPEVTQTPSHQVTQMGQEVILRCVPISNHLYFYWYRQILGQKVEFLVSFYNNEISEKSEIFDDQFSVERPDGSNFTLKIRSTKLEDSAMYFCASSEADGLADPDYNEQFFGPGTRLTVL.

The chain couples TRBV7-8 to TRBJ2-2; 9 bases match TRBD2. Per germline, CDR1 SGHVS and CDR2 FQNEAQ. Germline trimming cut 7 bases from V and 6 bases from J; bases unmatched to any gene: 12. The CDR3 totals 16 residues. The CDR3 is CASTPYTQREAGELFF. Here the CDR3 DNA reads TGTGCCAGCACCCCTTACACCCAGCGGGAGGCCGGGGAGCTGTTTTTT.

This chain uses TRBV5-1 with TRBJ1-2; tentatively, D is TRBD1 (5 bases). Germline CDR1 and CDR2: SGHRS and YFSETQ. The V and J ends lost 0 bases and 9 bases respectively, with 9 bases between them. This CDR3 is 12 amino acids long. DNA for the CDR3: TGCGCCAGCAGCTTGGAGGGACGCAGCTACACCTTC. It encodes CASSLEGRSYTF.

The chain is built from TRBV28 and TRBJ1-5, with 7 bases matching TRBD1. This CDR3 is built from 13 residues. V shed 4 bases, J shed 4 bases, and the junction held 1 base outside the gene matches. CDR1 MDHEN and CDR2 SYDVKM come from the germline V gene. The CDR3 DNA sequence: TGTGCCAGCAGTTGGGACAGAAATCAGCCCCAGCATTTT. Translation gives CASSWDRNQPQHF.

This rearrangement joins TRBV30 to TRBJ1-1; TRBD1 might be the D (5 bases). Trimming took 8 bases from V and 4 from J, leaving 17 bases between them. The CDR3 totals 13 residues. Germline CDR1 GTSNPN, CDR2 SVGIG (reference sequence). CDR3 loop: CASSLWRGTEAFF. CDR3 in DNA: TGTGCCAGCAGCTTGTGGAGGGGCACTGAAGCTTTCTTT.

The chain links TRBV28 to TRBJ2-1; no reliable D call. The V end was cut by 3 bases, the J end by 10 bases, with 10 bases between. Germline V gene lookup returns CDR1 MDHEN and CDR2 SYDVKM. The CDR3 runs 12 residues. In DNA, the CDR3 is TGTGCCAGCAGTTTTCCACGTTGGGAGCAGTTCTTC. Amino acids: CASSFPRWEQFF.

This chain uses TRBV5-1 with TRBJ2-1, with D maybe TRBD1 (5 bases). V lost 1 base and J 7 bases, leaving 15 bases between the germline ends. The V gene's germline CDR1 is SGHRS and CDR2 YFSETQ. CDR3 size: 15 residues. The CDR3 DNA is TGCGCCAGCAGCTTGCTCCTTCCGACAGAGAATGAGCAGTTCTTC. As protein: CASSLLLPTENEQFF.

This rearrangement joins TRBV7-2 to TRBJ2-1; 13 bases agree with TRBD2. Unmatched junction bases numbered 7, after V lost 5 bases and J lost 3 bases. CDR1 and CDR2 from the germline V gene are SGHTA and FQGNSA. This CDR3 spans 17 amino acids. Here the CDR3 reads CASSRTSGSRIYNEQFF. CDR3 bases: TGTGCCAGCAGCCGGACTAGCGGGAGTCGGATCTACAATGAGCAGTTCTTC.

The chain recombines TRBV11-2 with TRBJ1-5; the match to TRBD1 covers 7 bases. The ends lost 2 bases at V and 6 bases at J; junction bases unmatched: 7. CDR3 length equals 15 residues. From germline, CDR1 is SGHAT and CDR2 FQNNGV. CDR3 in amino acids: CASSLTTGSGQPQHF. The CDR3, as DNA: TGTGCCAGCAGCTTAACGACAGGGTCGGGTCAGCCCCAGCATTTT.

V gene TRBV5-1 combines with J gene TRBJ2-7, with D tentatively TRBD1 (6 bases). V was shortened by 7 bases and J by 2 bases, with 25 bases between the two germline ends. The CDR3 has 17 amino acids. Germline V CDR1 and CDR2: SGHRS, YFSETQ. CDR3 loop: CASEENSWDIGTYEQYF. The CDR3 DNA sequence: TGCGCCAGCGAAGAAAATAGCTGGGACATTGGGACCTACGAGCAGTACTTC.

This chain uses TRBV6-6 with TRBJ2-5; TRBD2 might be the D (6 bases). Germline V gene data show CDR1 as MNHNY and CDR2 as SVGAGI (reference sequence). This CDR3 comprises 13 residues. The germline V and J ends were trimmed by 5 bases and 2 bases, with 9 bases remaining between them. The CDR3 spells CASSPRGQETQYF. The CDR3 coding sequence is TGTGCCAGCAGTCCCCGGGGGCAAGAGACCCAGTACTTC.

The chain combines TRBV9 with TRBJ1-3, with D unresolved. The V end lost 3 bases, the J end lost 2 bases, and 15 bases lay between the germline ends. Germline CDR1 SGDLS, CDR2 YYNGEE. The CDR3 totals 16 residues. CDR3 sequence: CASSAGTNNPGNTIYF. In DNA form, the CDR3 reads TGTGCCAGCAGCGCAGGAACAAACAACCCTGGAAACACCATATATTTT.

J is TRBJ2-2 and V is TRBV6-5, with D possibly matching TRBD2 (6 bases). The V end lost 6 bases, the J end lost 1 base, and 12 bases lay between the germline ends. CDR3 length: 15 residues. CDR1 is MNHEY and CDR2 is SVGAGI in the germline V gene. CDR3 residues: CASSRSGWNTGELFF. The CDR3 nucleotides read TGTGCCAGCAGCAGAAGCGGGTGGAACACCGGGGAGCTGTTTTTT.

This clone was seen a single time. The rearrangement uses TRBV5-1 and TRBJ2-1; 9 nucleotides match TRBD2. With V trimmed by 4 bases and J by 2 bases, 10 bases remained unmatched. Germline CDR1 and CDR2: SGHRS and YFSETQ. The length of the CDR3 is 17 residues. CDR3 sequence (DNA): TGCGCCAGCAGCCCCATATCTAGCGGGACCCCCTACAATGAGCAGTTCTTC. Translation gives CASSPISSGTPYNEQFF.

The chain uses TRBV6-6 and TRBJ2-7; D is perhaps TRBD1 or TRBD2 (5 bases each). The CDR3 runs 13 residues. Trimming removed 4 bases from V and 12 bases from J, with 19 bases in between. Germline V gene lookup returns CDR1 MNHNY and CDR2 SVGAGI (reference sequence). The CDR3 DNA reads TGTGCCAGCAGTTCGGGACCGAATGTACGGTGGTACTTC. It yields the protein CASSSGPNVRWYF.

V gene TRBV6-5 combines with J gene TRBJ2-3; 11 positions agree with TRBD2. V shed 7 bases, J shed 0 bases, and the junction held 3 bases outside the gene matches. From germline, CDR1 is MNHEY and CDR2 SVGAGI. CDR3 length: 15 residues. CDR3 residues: CASTVAGGSTDTQYF. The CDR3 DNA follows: TGTGCCAGCACTGTAGCGGGAGGGAGCACAGATACGCAGTATTTT.

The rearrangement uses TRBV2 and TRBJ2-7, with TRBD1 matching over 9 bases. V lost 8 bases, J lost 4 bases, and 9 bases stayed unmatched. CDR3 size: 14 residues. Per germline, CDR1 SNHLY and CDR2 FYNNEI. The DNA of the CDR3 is TGTGCCAGCCTGGGGGCGGACAGGGGTTACGAGCAGTACTTC. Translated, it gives CASLGADRGYEQYF.

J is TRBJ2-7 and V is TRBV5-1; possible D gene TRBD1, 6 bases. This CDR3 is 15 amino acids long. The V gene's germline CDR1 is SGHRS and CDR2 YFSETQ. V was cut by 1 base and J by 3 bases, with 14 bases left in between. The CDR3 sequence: CASSLFRGYGYEQYF. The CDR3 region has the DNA TGCGCCAGCAGCTTGTTCAGGGGCTACGGCTACGAGCAGTACTTC.

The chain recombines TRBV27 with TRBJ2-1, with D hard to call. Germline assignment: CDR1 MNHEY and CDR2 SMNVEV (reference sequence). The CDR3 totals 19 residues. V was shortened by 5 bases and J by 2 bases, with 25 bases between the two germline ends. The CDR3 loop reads CASSPHKRSPLGPYNEQFF. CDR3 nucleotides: TGTGCCAGCAGTCCCCATAAGAGAAGTCCCCTAGGCCCCTACAATGAGCAGTTCTTC.

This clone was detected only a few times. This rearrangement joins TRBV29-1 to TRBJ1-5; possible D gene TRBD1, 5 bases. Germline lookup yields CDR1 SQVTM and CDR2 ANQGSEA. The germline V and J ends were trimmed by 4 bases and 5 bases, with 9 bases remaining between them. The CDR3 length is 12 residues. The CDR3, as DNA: TGCAGCGTTGGTCAGGGAGATCAGCCCCAGCATTTT. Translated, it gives CSVGQGDQPQHF.

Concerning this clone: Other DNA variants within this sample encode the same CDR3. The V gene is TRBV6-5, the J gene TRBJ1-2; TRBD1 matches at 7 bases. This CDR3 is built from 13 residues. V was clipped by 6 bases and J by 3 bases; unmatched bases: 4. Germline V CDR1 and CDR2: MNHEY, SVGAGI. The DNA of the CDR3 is TGTGCCAGCAGGGAACAGGGGTACTATGGCTACACCTTC. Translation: CASREQGYYGYTF.